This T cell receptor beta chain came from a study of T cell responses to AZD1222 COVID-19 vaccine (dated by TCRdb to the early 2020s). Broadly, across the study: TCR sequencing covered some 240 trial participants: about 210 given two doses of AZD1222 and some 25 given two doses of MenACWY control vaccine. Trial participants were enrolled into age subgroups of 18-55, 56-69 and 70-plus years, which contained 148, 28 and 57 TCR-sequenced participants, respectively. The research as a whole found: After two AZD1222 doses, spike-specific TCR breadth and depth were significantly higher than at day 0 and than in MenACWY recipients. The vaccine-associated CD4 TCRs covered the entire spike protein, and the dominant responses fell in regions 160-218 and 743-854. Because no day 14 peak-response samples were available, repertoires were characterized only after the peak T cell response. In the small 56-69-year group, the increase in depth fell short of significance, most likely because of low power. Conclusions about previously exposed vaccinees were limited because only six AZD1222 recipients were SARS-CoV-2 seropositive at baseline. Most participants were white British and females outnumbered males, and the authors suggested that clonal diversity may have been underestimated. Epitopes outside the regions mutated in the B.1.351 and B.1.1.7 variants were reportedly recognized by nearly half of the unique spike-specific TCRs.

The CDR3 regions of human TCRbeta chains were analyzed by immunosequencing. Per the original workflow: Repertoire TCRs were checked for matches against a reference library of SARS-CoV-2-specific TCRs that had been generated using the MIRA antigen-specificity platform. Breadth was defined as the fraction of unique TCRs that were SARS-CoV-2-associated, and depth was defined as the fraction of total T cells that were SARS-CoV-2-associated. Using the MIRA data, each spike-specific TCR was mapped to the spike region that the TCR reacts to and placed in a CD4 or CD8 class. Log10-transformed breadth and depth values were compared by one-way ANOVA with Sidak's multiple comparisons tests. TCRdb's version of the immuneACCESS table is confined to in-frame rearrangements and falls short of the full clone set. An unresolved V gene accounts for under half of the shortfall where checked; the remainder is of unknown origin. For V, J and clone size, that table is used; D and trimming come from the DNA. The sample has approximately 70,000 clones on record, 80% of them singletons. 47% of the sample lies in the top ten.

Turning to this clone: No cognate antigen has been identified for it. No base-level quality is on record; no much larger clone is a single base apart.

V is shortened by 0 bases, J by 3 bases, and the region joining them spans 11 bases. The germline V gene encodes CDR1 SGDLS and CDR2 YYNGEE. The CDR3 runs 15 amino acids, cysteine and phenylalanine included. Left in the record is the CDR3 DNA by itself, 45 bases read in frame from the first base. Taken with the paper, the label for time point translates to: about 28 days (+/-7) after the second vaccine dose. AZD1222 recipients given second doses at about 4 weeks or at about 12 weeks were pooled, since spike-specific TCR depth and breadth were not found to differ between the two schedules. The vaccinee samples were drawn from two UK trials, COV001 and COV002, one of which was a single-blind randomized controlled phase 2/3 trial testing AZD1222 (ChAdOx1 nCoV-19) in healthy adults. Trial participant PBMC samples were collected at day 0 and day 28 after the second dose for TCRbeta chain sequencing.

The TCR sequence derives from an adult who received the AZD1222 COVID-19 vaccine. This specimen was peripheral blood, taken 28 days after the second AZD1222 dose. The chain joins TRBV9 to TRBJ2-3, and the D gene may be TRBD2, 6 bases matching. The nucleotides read TGTGCCAGCAGCGTAGGTGCACTAGCAACAGATACGCAGTATTTT. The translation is CASSVGALATDTQYF.